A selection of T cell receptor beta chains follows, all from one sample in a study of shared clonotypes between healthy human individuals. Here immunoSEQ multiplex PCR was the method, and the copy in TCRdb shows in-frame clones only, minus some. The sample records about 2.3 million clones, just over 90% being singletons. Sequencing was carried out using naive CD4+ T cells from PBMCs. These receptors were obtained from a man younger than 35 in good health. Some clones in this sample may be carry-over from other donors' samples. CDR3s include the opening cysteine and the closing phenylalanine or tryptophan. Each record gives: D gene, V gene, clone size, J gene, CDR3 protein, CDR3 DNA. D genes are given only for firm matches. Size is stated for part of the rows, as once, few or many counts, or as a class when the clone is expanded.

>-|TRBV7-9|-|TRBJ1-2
CASSYLRTENYGYTF
TGTGCCAGCAGCTATTTAAGGACAGAAAACTATGGCTACACCTTC
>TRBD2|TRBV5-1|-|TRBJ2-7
CASSAGAGGPYEQYF
TGCGCCAGCAGCGCGGGGGCGGGGGGCCCCTACGAGCAGTACTTC
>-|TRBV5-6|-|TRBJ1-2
CASSNLRAYGYTF
TGTGCCAGCAGCAATCTCAGGGCCTATGGCTACACCTTC
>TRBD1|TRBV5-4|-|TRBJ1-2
CASSGRTGDLYGYTF
TGTGCCAGCAGCGGGCGGACAGGGGACCTCTATGGCTACACCTTC
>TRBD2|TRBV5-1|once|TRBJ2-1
CASSLGLAGGNYNEQFF
TGCGCCAGCAGCTTGGGACTAGCGGGAGGGAACTACAATGAGCAGTTCTTC
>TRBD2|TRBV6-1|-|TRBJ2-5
CATDIAGGETQYF
TGTGCCACCGACATAGCGGGAGGAGAGACCCAGTACTTC
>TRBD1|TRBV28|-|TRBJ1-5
CASSYRLGTGVLSNQPQHF
TGTGCCAGCAGTTATAGGTTAGGGACAGGGGTTCTCAGCAATCAGCCCCAGCATTTT
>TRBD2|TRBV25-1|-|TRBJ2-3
CASSAQLAGRTDTQYF
TGTGCCAGCAGTGCCCAACTAGCGGGGCGCACAGATACGCAGTATTTT
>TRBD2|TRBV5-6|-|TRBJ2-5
CASSFGGRVQETQYF
TGTGCCAGCAGCTTCGGCGGGAGGGTACAAGAGACCCAGTACTTC
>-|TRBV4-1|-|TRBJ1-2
CASSQVRQLYGYTF
TGCGCCAGCAGCCAAGTAAGACAGCTTTATGGCTACACCTTC
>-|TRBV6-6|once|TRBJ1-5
CASTIGGAYQPQHF
TGTGCCAGTACGATCGGGGGGGCCTATCAGCCCCAGCATTTT
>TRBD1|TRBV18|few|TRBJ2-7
CASSPGQGDEQYF
TGTGCCAGCTCACCAGGACAGGGGGACGAGCAGTACTTC
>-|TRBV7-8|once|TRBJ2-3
CASSHRASGQYF
TGTGCCAGCAGCCACCGGGCCTCCGGGCAGTATTTT
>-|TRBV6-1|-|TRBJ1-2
CASSERAVYGYTF
TGTGCCAGCAGTGAAAGGGCAGTTTATGGCTACACCTTC
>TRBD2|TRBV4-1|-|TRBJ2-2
CASSRRRLAGGSNTGELFF
TGCGCCAGCAGCCGGCGTAGGTTAGCGGGAGGGTCTAACACCGGGGAGCTGTTTTTT
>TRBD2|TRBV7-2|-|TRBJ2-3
CASSLRWLAGPSTDTQYF
TGTGCCAGCAGCTTAAGGTGGCTAGCGGGGCCCTCCACAGATACGCAGTATTTT
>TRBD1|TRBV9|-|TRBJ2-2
CASSTYPGQGRTGELFF
TGTGCCAGCAGCACTTACCCGGGACAGGGTAGGACCGGGGAGCTGTTTTTT
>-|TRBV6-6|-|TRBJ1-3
CASSPRGQLGNTIYF
TGTGCCAGCTCTCCCCGGGGGCAATTAGGAAACACCATATATTTT
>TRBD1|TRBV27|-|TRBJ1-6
CASSSPLVDRDSPLHF
TGTGCCAGCAGTTCCCCCCTCGTGGACAGGGATTCACCCCTCCACTTT
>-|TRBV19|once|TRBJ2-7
CASSIGATPTYEQYF
TGTGCCAGTAGTATTGGGGCAACCCCTACCTACGAGCAGTACTTC
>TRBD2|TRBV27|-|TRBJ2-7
CASRGLAGGDEQYF
TGTGCCAGCAGGGGACTAGCGGGAGGCGACGAGCAGTACTTC
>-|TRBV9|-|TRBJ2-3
CASNEGATDTQYF
TGTGCCAGCAACGAGGGAGCTACAGATACGCAGTATTTT
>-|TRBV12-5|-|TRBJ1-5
CARENQPQHF
TGTGCTAGGGAAAATCAGCCCCAGCATTTT
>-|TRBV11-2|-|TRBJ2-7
CASSPLHEQYF
TGTGCCAGCAGCCCCCTCCACGAGCAGTACTTC
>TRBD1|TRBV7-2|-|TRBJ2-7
CASTAKWGQANEQYF
TGTGCCAGCACCGCTAAGTGGGGACAGGCGAACGAGCAGTACTTC
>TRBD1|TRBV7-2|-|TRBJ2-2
CASSFRQGRTGELFF
TGTGCCAGCAGCTTCAGACAGGGTCGCACCGGGGAGCTGTTTTTT
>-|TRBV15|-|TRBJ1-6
CATSGQAPGGPLHF
TGTGCCACCAGCGGGCAGGCCCCCGGGGGACCCCTCCACTTT
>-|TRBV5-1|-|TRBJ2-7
CASSLVGVVSYEQYF
TGCGCCAGCAGCTTGGTTGGGGTTGTCTCCTACGAGCAGTACTTC
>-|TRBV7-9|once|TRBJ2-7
CAISTASYEQYF
TGTGCCATCTCGACAGCGTCCTACGAGCAGTACTTC
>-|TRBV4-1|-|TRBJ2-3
CASSQEIGTSTDTQYF
TGCGCCAGCAGCCAAGAAATAGGGACTAGCACAGATACGCAGTATTTT
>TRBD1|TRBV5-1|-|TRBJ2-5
CASSLEGGGETQYF
TGCGCCAGCAGCTTGGAAGGGGGCGGCGAGACCCAGTACTTC
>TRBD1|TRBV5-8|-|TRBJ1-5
CASSFRDRYQPQHF
TGTGCCAGCAGCTTCCGGGACAGGTATCAGCCCCAGCATTTT
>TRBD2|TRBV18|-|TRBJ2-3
CASSPSGRTDTQYF
TGTGCCAGCTCACCTAGCGGGAGGACAGATACGCAGTATTTT
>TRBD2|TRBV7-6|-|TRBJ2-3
CASSSVSGRSTDTQYF
TGTGCCAGCAGCTCCGTTAGCGGGAGAAGCACAGATACGCAGTATTTT
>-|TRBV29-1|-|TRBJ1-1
CSVEVSSHTEAFF
TGCAGCGTTGAGGTCAGTTCACACACTGAAGCTTTCTTT
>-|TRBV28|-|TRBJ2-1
CASINRVYNEQFF
TGTGCCAGCATAAACAGGGTATACAATGAGCAGTTCTTC
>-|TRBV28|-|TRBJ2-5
CASSYGGGQETQYF
TGTGCCAGCAGTTACGGGGGTGGGCAAGAGACCCAGTACTTC
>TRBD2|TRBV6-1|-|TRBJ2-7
CASSRGTSGSYEQYF
TGTGCCAGCAGCCGCGGGACTAGCGGGAGCTACGAGCAGTACTTC
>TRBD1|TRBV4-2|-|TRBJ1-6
CASSQEADRVSPLHF
TGTGCCAGCAGCCAAGAAGCCGACAGGGTTTCACCCCTCCACTTT
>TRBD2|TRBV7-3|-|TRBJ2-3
CASSLRLAGGTDTQYF
TGTGCCAGCAGCTTAAGGCTAGCGGGGGGCACAGATACGCAGTATTTT
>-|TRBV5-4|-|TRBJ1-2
CASSQTQGTYGYTF
TGTGCCAGCAGCCAGACACAGGGTACCTATGGCTACACCTTC
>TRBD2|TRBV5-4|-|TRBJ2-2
CASSAGTSGGRANTGELFF
TGTGCCAGCAGCGCCGGGACTAGCGGAGGGAGGGCGAACACCGGGGAGCTGTTTTTT
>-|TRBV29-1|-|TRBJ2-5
CSADGGAVAETQYF
TGCAGCGCTGACGGGGGCGCCGTAGCTGAGACCCAGTACTTC
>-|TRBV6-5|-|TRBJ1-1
CASSRTDTEAFF
TGTGCCAGCAGCCGCACAGACACTGAAGCTTTCTTT
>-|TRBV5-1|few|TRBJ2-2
CASRVGEGNTGELFF
TGCGCCAGCAGAGTAGGGGAAGGGAACACCGGGGAGCTGTTTTTT
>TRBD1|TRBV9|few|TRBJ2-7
CASSVATGGFYEQYF
TGTGCCAGCAGCGTAGCTACAGGGGGCTTCTACGAGCAGTACTTC
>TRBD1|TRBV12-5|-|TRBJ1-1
CASAPSGRGQNTEAFF
TGTGCTAGTGCCCCATCGGGGAGGGGGCAGAACACTGAAGCTTTCTTT
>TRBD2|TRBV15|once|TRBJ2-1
CATSRRGLAPLNNEQFF
TGTGCCACCAGCAGAAGAGGACTAGCGCCACTCAACAATGAGCAGTTCTTC
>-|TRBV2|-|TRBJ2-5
CASSESSAEETQYF
TGTGCCAGCAGTGAATCTAGCGCGGAAGAGACCCAGTACTTC
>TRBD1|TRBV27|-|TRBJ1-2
CASSRAAGGGGYTF
TGTGCCAGCAGTCGCGCGGCAGGGGGCGGTGGCTACACCTTC
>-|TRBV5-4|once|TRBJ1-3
CALGTHSGNTIYF
TGTGCCCTAGGGACCCACTCTGGAAACACCATATATTTT
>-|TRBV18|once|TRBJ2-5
CASSPRVGQETQYF
TGTGCCAGCTCACCACGGGTTGGCCAAGAGACCCAGTACTTC
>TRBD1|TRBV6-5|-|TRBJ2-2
CASEDRANTGELFF
TGTGCCAGCGAGGACAGGGCTAACACCGGGGAGCTGTTTTTT
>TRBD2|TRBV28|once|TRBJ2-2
CASRSSGTTGELFF
TGTGCCAGCCGTAGCAGCGGGACCACCGGGGAGCTGTTTTTT